The following is a TCR beta chain sequence with its context. Its antigen is not known. Clones were sequenced by immunoSEQ multiplex PCR, and TCRdb holds only the in-frame ones, with some missing. The data show under 2,500,000 clones, with around 95% seen just once and 0.13% held by the top ten. The data are from a study of shared clonotypes between healthy human individuals. Study findings and constraints: Genetic and exposure-history diversity was limited by the few donors. Approximately 5.3% was the fraction of naive CD4 clonotypes found shared across a handful of donors.

Germline CDR1 is MNHGY and CDR2 is SVAAGI. The CDR3 loop spans 18 amino acids. What was sequenced was naive CD4+ T cells sorted from blood. The sample's subset: CD45RA+ positively selected. The chain links TRBV6-9 to TRBJ2-4, with 13 bases aligning to TRBD2. This TCR was recovered from a man younger than 35 in good health. CDR3 nucleotides: TGTGGTAAACGGGGGGGGACTAGCGGGACCCGACCCCAAAACATTCAGTACTTC. It specifies CGKRGGTSGTRPQNIQYF.